This T cell receptor (beta chain) comes out of a study of blood T cell repertoires in COVID-19. Per germline, CDR1 MNHNY and CDR2 SVGAGI (reference sequence). V shed 0 bases and J shed 4 bases, with 9 bases lying between them. This CDR3 has 14 amino acids. Sequencing used immunoSEQ multiplex PCR; TCRdb keeps in-frame clones, though not all of them. The sample contains under 200,000 clones, about 86% of which appear only once. V gene TRBV6-6 combines with J gene TRBJ1-1, with a tentative D call TRBD1 (5 bases). The sequence derives from a woman aged 60-75 years with COVID-19, enrolled during active disease. Sequenced input: peripheral blood. In DNA form, the CDR3 reads TGTGCCAGCAGTTACTCGGGGGGGGGCACTGAAGCTTTCTTT. As protein: CASSYSGGGTEAFF.